The 21 T cell receptor beta chains reported below all come from one sample, sequenced in a study of T cells after yellow fever vaccination. Using its own MiXCR run on the 5' RACE reads, TCRdb lists one record per CDR3 protein. The table has 550,000 or so distinct CDR3 sequences, about a fifth seen once; the top ten hold roughly an eighth. This material consisted of PBMCs, taken 15 days after the yellow fever booster vaccination. The receptors derive from a man aged 25-45 years who received the YFV17D yellow fever vaccine.

The rearrangement links TRBV13 to TRBJ2-1; 9 bases are shared with TRBD2. Germline trimming cut 3 bases from V and 5 bases from J; bases unmatched to any gene: 5. CDR3 length: 15 amino acids. The germline CDR1 and CDR2 sequences are PRHDT and FYEKMQ (reference sequence). The CDR3 reads CASSLSGRNNNEQFF. The DNA for the CDR3 is TGTGCCAGCAGCTTGAGCGGGAGGAACAACAATGAGCAGTTCTTC.

This clonotype has just a few counts. The DNA for the CDR3 is TGCGCCAGCAGCTTGGGGTCTAGCGGCCATTACAATGAGCAGTTCTTC. It yields the protein CASSLGSSGHYNEQFF. V gene TRBV5-1 combines with J gene TRBJ2-1; TRBD2 matches at 7 bases. This CDR3 spans 16 amino acids. CDR1 is SGHRS and CDR2 is YFSETQ in the germline V gene. The ends lost 0 bases at V and 4 bases at J; junction bases unmatched: 7.

CDR3 in DNA: TGTGCCAGCAGCTTTACCCGCCAGGTCATCCCTGAGCAGTACTTC. It specifies CASSFTRQVIPEQYF. The gene calls are TRBV7-8 and TRBJ2-7, with D unclear. Germline values: CDR1 SGHVS, CDR2 FQNEAQ. V was cut by 3 bases and J by 7 bases, with 19 bases left in between. This CDR3 region has 15 residues. Full variable domain (rest looked up from reference TRBV7-8 and TRBJ2-7): GAGVSQSPRYKVAKRGQDVALRCDPISGHVSLFWYQQALGQGPEFLTYFQNEAQLDKSGLPSDRFFAERPEGSVSTLKIQRTQQEDSAVYLCASSFTRQVIPEQYFGPGTRLTVT.

This clonotype was observed a few times. The chain couples TRBV27 to TRBJ1-6; no definite D call. The ends were cut back, 2 bases at V and 7 bases at J, with 12 bases in the middle. The CDR3 is 15 amino acids. Germline CDR1 MNHEY, CDR2 SMNVEV (reference sequence). The CDR3 reads CASSLMGQNNSPLHF. In nucleotides, the CDR3 is TGTGCCAGCAGTTTAATGGGTCAGAACAATTCACCCCTCCACTTT.

The chain joins TRBV3-1 to TRBJ1-1, with D uncertain. V gave up 0 bases and J gave up 6 bases, with 5 bases separating them. The CDR3 is 12 residues long. The germline CDR1 and CDR2 sequences are LGHDT and YNNKEL (reference sequence). CDR3 residues: CASSQDKAEAFF. For the CDR3, the DNA is TGTGCCAGCAGCCAAGATAAGGCTGAAGCTTTCTTT.

The chain joins TRBV7-9 to TRBJ1-1; the D is unclear. CDR3 length: 15 residues. V gave up 7 bases and J gave up 4 bases, with 19 bases separating them. CDR1 and CDR2 from the germline V gene are SEHNR and FQNEAQ (reference sequence). The DNA of the CDR3 is TGTGCCAGCACCCCCGGTGGGATTGGAGCCACTGAAGCTTTCTTT. Amino acids: CASTPGGIGATEAFF.

In this sample, this clonotype turned up a few times. The J gene is TRBJ2-3, the V gene TRBV6-1; unclear D gene. This CDR3 is 14 amino acids long. Per germline, CDR1 MNHNS and CDR2 SASEGT. The V gene lost 6 bases and the J gene lost 1 base, with 11 bases spanning the gap. DNA of the CDR3: TGTGCCAGCAGATCCCCGGGCCGCACAGATACGCAGTATTTT. Its protein is CASRSPGRTDTQYF.

A few counts support this clonotype. The chain couples TRBV28 to TRBJ1-2; tentatively, D is TRBD1 (6 bases). V lost 5 bases and J lost 1, with 17 bases in between. Looked up from germline, CDR1 is MDHEN and CDR2 is SYDVKM. CDR3 size: 16 residues. This chain's CDR3 is CASSLGGLHINYGYTF. The DNA of the CDR3 is TGTGCCAGCAGTCTGGGGGGCCTGCATATTAACTATGGCTACACCTTC.

This clonotype showed up just a few times. V usage is TRBV5-1 and J usage is TRBJ2-5; D is perhaps TRBD2 (5 bases). V was pared by 6 bases and J by 2 bases, with 11 bases between. This CDR3 has 13 residues. Germline lookup yields CDR1 SGHRS and CDR2 YFSETQ. The CDR3 spells CASKEVGQETQYF. The CDR3 nucleotides read TGCGCCAGCAAGGAGGTGGGGCAAGAGACCCAGTACTTC. Using reference TRBV5-1 and TRBJ2-5 for the parts outside the CDR3, the full variable domain is KAGVTQTPRYLIKTRGQQVTLSCSPISGHRSVSWYQQTPGQGLQFLFEYFSETQRNKGNFPGRFSGRQFSNSRSEMNVSTLELGDSALYLCASKEVGQETQYFGPGTRLLVL.

The chain links TRBV7-2 to TRBJ2-7, with 7 bases that match TRBD1. CDR1 and CDR2 (germline): SGHTA, FQGNSA. This CDR3 region has 17 residues. Trimming at V came to 6 bases and at J to 7 bases, leaving 21 bases not matched to a gene. The CDR3 protein is CASRSSTGAPGSGEQYF. The CDR3 DNA is TGTGCCAGCAGATCTTCTACAGGGGCCCCGGGTTCGGGGGAGCAGTACTTC.

CDR3 coding DNA: TGCGCCAGCAGCTTAGGAGCGCTAGTAGGGACAGATACGCAGTATTTT. It yields the protein CASSLGALVGTDTQYF. The chain is built from TRBV5-1 and TRBJ2-3; no reliable D call. Trimming shortened V by 2 bases and J by 3 bases, and 16 bases separated the two germline ends. There are 16 residues in the CDR3. Germline CDR1 reads SGHRS; CDR2 reads YFSETQ.

The chain joins TRBV20-1 to TRBJ2-7, with 10 bases aligning to TRBD1. The length of the CDR3 is 13 residues. Germline-derived CDR1 and CDR2 are DFQATT and SNEGSKA (reference sequence). The V and J ends lost 5 bases and 3 bases, in that order; junction bases with no gene match: 4. The CDR3 DNA reads as TGCAGTGCTGGACAGGGGGTCAACTACGAGCAGTACTTC. The encoded protein is CSAGQGVNYEQYF.

This chain connects TRBV7-8 to TRBJ2-6, with D possibly TRBD2 on 6 matching bases. The CDR3 is 18 residues long. CDR1 is SGHVS, CDR2 FQNEAQ, per germline. With 8 bases removed from V and 0 bases from J, the gap between germline ends came to 20 bases. The CDR3 bases are TGTGCCAGCTGGAGGGAGGAGGTCATTTCCTCTGGGGCCAACGTCCTGACTTTC. Translated: CASWREEVISSGANVLTF.

The chain joins TRBV14 to TRBJ2-1; 8 bases align to TRBD2. CDR1 is SGHDN and CDR2 is FVKESK in the germline V gene. V lost 0 bases to trimming and J lost 7 bases; unmatched junction nucleotides: 8. This CDR3 spans 16 amino acids. This CDR3 reads CASSQDKSGSGNEQFF. The DNA of the CDR3 is TGTGCCAGCAGCCAAGATAAAAGCGGGAGTGGGAATGAGCAGTTCTTC.

V gene TRBV18 combines with J gene TRBJ2-5; weak D call: TRBD1 (6 bases). Germline V gives CDR1 KGHSH, CDR2 LQKENI. The CDR3 spans 15 residues. V was pared by 2 bases and J by 5 bases, with 15 bases between. Written as DNA, the CDR3 is TGTGCCAGCTCACCAATGGACAGTATGGGGGAGACCCAGTACTTC. Its protein product is CASSPMDSMGETQYF. The full variable domain, its missing parts supplied by reference TRBV18 and TRBJ2-5, is NAGVMQNPRHLVRRRGQEARLRCSPMKGHSHVYWYRQLPEEGLKFMVYLQKENIIDESGMPKERFSAEFPKEGPSILRIQQVVRGDSAAYFCASSPMDSMGETQYFGPGTRLLVL.

The chain uses TRBV20-1 and TRBJ2-5, with 7 bases aligning to TRBD2. The J segment lost 5 bases and the V segment lost 0 bases, leaving 6 bases of the junction unmatched. The CDR3 spans 14 residues. Germline values: CDR1 DFQATT, CDR2 SNEGSKA (reference sequence). The CDR3 DNA sequence: TGCAGTGCTAGAGATCGGACTAGTTTGGAGACCCAGTACTTC. Protein: CSARDRTSLETQYF.

This clonotype was seen a few times. V and J are TRBV7-8 and TRBJ2-3; tentative D call: TRBD2 (6 bases). CDR3 length: 15 amino acids. CDR1 is SGHVS, CDR2 FQNEAQ, per germline. V was shortened by 2 bases and J by 2 bases, with 11 bases between the two germline ends. CDR3 in DNA: TGTGCCAGCAGCTTAAGAGCTAGCGTCACAGATACGCAGTATTTT. It codes for CASSLRASVTDTQYF. The full variable domain, with the rest looked up from reference TRBV7-8 and TRBJ2-3, is GAGVSQSPRYKVAKRGQDVALRCDPISGHVSLFWYQQALGQGPEFLTYFQNEAQLDKSGLPSDRFFAERPEGSVSTLKIQRTQQEDSAVYLCASSLRASVTDTQYFGPGTRLTVL.

The chain combines TRBV12-3 or TRBV12-4 with TRBJ2-5, with 8 bases lining up with TRBD1. The J segment lost 5 bases and the V segment lost 4 bases, leaving 3 bases of the junction unmatched. The CDR3 runs 13 residues. CDR3 protein: CASSSTGAETQYF. CDR3 coding DNA: TGTGCCAGCAGTTCGACAGGGGCGGAGACCCAGTACTTC.

This clonotype was picked up many times. The chain is built from TRBV12-3 or TRBV12-4 and TRBJ2-2; 7 bases are a match to TRBD2. The CDR3 has 14 residues. Losses at the gene ends were 5 bases for V and 1 base for J; bases not matched to a gene: 1. The CDR3 coding sequence is TGTGCCAGCAGTAGCGGGGTGAACACCGGGGAGCTGTTTTTT. This translates into CASSSGVNTGELFF.

The sample holds a few counts of this clonotype. The chain couples TRBV12-3 or TRBV12-4 to TRBJ2-1; TRBD2 aligns across 14 bases. The ends lost 1 base at V and 10 bases at J; junction bases unmatched: 3. The CDR3 is 15 residues long. The CDR3 reads CASSLGLAGGREQFF. The CDR3 coding sequence is TGTGCCAGCAGTTTAGGACTAGCGGGGGGGAGGGAGCAGTTCTTC.

The V call is TRBV19, the J call TRBJ2-7, with 10 bases aligning to TRBD2. Losses at the gene ends were 6 bases for V and 3 bases for J; bases not matched to a gene: 8. This CDR3 is 15 amino acids long. Germline V gives CDR1 LNHDA, CDR2 SQIVND (reference sequence). CDR3 residues: CASSPGLAEFYEQYF. Written as DNA, the CDR3 is TGTGCCAGTAGCCCCGGACTAGCGGAATTCTACGAGCAGTACTTC.